Only a few counts were recorded for the clone carrying this TCR beta chain. The CDR3 consists of 14 residues. The ends were cut back, 6 bases at V and 4 bases at J, with 15 bases in the middle. Germline CDR1 reads MNHEY; CDR2 reads SVGAGI. TCRdb used MiXCR to reprocess the 5' RACE reads, holding one entry per CDR3 protein. The sample includes tens of thousands of distinct CDR3 sequences, under 7.5% of them seen just once. The data are from a study of T-cell memory formation after mild COVID-19. The rearrangement joins TRBV6-5 to TRBJ1-2, with no clear D. Material: PBMCs or a T cell subset sorted from them (not recorded which). The sequence was obtained from a young man who had mild COVID-19 (a few samples of this study predate the infection). Cell type and time point are not known. CDR3 bases: TGTGCCAGCAGGGACCTTGCGGTATCCTATGGCTACACCTTC. Translation: CASRDLAVSYGYTF.